This T cell receptor beta chain was sequenced in a study of blood T cell repertoires in COVID-19. In the study overall: COVID-19 samples collected from the United States, Italy and Spain covered acute and convalescent phases.

Original processing methods: The assay estimated nucleated cells by amplifying reference gene primers. Sequenced by immunoSEQ multiplex PCR; TCRdb stores in-frame clones only, minus some. From that table come the V and J calls and clone size; the DNA was used to work out D and trimming. The sample has about 120,000 clones; roughly 90% are singletons. The CDR3 is 12 residues long. CDR1 is KGHSH and CDR2 is LQKENI in the germline V gene. The V end was cut by 3 bases, the J end by 8 bases, with 10 bases between. The V gene is TRBV18, the J gene TRBJ1-1; unclear D gene. The TCR sequence derives from a human donor with acute or convalescent COVID-19. The donor label of this sample is uncertain. Sequencing was performed on peripheral blood. The CDR3 DNA reads TGTGCCAGCTCACCTGTTACAGCCGAAGCTTTCTTT. Its translation: CASSPVTAEAFF.